Listed below are T cell receptor beta chains from one sample, sequenced in a study of blood T cell repertoires in COVID-19. Some clones are missing from TCRdb's copy, which holds only in-frame ones; the method was immunoSEQ multiplex PCR. The table shows over 150,000 clones, with about four fifths occurring only once. Sample: peripheral blood. Source of these receptors: a woman of 80 years or more with COVID-19, enrolled during active disease. Both conserved end residues are part of each CDR3. D genes are given only for firm matches. Only part of the rows carry a size: once, few, many, or a class if the clone is expanded.

v_call	j_call	clone_size	d_call	cdr3_aa	cdr3_nt
TRBV10-1	TRBJ1-5	.	.	CASSEPEGHQPQHF	TGCGCCAGCAGTGAGCCGGAGGGGCATCAGCCCCAGCATTTT
TRBV7-6	TRBJ1-1	.	.	CASSLEMSGLNTEAFF	TGTGCCAGCAGCTTAGAGATGTCGGGTTTGAACACTGAAGCTTTCTTT
TRBV28	TRBJ1-5	few	TRBD1	CASSLPTDRGSQHF	TGTGCCAGCAGCCTCCCCACGGACAGGGGCTCCCAGCATTTT
TRBV19	TRBJ1-1	.	.	CASSNPGVWNTEAFF	TGTGCCAGTAGTAATCCAGGGGTTTGGAACACTGAAGCTTTCTTT
TRBV2	TRBJ2-5	.	.	CASRKGGIQETQYF	TGTGCCAGCAGAAAGGGCGGGATTCAAGAGACCCAGTACTTC
TRBV4-3	TRBJ1-4	.	TRBD1	CASSQPGQEEKLFF	TGCGCCAGCAGCCAACCGGGACAGGAAGAAAAACTGTTTTTT
TRBV5-1	TRBJ2-7	.	.	CASSPAAGFTYEQYF	TGCGCCAGCAGCCCAGCAGCGGGCTTCACCTACGAGCAGTACTTC
TRBV4-2	TRBJ1-3	few	.	CASSQEPIGEDTIYF	TGTGCCAGCAGCCAAGAACCAATAGGGGAAGACACCATATATTTT
TRBV7-7	TRBJ2-1	.	.	CASSLNGGPYNEQFF	TGTGCTAGCAGCTTAAACGGGGGACCGTACAATGAGCAGTTCTTC
TRBV30	TRBJ2-2	.	TRBD1	CAFRPGGRTGELFF	TGTGCCTTTCGTCCAGGGGGCAGGACCGGGGAGCTGTTTTTT
TRBV7-3	TRBJ2-2	few	TRBD2	CASSLLASGGDTGELFF	TGTGCCAGCAGCTTACTAGCCTCCGGGGGGGACACCGGGGAGCTGTTTTTT
TRBV18	TRBJ2-1	once	TRBD2	CASSPLSGQGTSGSHEQFF	TGTGCCAGCTCACCCCTATCGGGACAGGGGACTAGCGGGAGTCATGAGCAGTTCTTC
TRBV3-1/TRBV3-2	TRBJ2-1	.	TRBD2	CASSGRVAGGPLNNEQFF	TGTGCCAGCAGCGGACGGGTAGCGGGAGGGCCTCTGAACAATGAGCAGTTCTTC
TRBV19	TRBJ1-5	.	TRBD1	CASSTGTGGFIQPQHF	TGTGCCAGTAGTACCGGGACAGGGGGTTTTATTCAGCCCCAGCATTTT
TRBV6-5	TRBJ2-7	.	.	CASSFLQAYEQYF	TGTGCCAGCAGTTTTTTACAGGCCTACGAGCAGTACTTC
TRBV9	TRBJ1-1	few	.	CASSTSGGGTEAFF	TGTGCCAGCAGCACCTCCGGCGGGGGAACTGAAGCTTTCTTT
TRBV10-3	TRBJ2-1	.	TRBD2	CAIRTSGGGQYLREQFF	TGTGCCATCAGGACTAGCGGGGGGGGACAATATCTTCGTGAGCAGTTCTTC
TRBV7-6	TRBJ2-7	.	.	CASSPSPGPSYEQYF	TGTGCCAGCAGCCCGAGCCCGGGTCCCTCCTACGAGCAGTACTTC